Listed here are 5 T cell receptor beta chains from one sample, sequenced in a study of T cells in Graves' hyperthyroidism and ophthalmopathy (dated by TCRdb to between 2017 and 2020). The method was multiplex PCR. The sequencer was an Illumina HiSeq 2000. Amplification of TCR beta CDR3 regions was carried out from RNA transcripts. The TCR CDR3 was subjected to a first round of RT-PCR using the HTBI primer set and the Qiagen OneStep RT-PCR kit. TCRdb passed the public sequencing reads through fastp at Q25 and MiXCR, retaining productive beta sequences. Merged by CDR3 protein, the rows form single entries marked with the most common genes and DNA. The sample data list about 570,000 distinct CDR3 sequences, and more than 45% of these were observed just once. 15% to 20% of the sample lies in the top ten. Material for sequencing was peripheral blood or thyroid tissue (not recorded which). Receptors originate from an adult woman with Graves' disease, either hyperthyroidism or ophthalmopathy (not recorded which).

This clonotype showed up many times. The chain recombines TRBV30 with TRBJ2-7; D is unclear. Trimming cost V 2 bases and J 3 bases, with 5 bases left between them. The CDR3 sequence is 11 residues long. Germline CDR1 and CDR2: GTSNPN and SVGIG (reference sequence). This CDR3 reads CAWSRSYEQYF. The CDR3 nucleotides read TGTGCCTGGAGTCGCAGCTACGAGCAGTACTTC.

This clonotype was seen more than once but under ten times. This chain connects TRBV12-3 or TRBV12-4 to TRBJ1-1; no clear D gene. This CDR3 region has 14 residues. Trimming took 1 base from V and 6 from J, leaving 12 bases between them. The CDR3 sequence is CASSLGVRTSEAFF. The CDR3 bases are TGTGCCAGCAGTTTAGGAGTCAGGACCTCTGAAGCTTTCTTT.

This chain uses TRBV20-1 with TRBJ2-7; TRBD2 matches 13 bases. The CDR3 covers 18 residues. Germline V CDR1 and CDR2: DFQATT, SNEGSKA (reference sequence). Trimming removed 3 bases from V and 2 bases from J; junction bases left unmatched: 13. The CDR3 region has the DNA TGCAGTGCTAGGACACCGGGACTAGCGGGACGCCTCACCTACGAGCAGTACTTC. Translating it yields CSARTPGLAGRLTYEQYF.

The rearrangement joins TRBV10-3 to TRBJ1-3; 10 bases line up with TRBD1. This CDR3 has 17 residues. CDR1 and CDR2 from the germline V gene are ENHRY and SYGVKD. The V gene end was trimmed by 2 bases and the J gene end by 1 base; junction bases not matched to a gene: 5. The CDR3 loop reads CAISEPGQGLSGNTIYF. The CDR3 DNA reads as TGTGCCATCAGTGAGCCGGGACAGGGGTTATCTGGAAACACCATATATTTT.

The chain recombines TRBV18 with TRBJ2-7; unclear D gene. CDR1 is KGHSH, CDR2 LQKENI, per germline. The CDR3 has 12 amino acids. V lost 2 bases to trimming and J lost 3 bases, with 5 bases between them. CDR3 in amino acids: CASSPVSYEQYF. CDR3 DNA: TGTGCCAGCTCACCAGTCAGCTACGAGCAGTACTTC.